The 10 T cell receptor beta chains below all came from one sample that was sequenced in a study of T cell repertoires in cytomegalovirus infection. TCRdb processed the reads anew with MiXCR; each CDR3 protein has one entry. The sample lists fewer than 1,000,000 distinct CDR3 sequences, approximately 33% occurring once. Their target antigens are unknown. The starting material was cultured CD8+ T cells from PBMCs, obtained from culture after CMV antigen stimulation. These receptors were collected from a human donor in good health (CMV status not recorded). Some clones in this sample may be carry-over from other donors' samples.

This clonotype was seen at least ten times. V is TRBV27 and J is TRBJ2-7, with TRBD2 identical over 7 bases. Germline lookup yields CDR1 MNHEY and CDR2 SMNVEV (reference sequence). This CDR3 spans 15 amino acids. V shed 7 bases, J shed 2 bases, and the junction held 11 bases outside the gene matches. The CDR3 is CASITQAGATYEQYF. CDR3 sequence (DNA): TGTGCCAGCATTACACAGGCGGGAGCCACCTACGAGCAGTACTTC.

This clonotype has just a few counts. The rearrangement uses TRBV25-1 and TRBJ2-1, with 7 bases that match TRBD1. This CDR3 is built from 15 residues. The V segment lost 6 bases and the J segment 3 bases; nucleotides outside the gene matches: 8. The germline V gene encodes CDR1 MGHDK and CDR2 SYGVNS. CDR3 in amino acids: CASRSGDSNYNEQFF. The CDR3 region has the DNA TGTGCCAGCAGATCAGGGGACAGTAACTACAATGAGCAGTTCTTC.

The chain carries TRBV5-1 and TRBJ1-1; D is unclear. CDR1 is SGHRS, CDR2 YFSETQ, per germline. The CDR3 is made up of 19 amino acids. Deletions cut 0 bases from V and 1 base from J, with 22 bases between. This CDR3 is CASSLVPGIVDSANTEAFF. The DNA for the CDR3 is TGCGCCAGCAGCTTGGTCCCGGGGATAGTAGATTCGGCGAACACTGAAGCTTTCTTT.

This clonotype was detected a few times. The J gene is TRBJ2-3, the V gene TRBV7-2; 8 bases are a match to TRBD2. CDR1 SGHTA and CDR2 FQGNSA come from the germline V gene. The CDR3 extends over 15 amino acids. The V segment lost 5 bases and the J segment 2 bases; nucleotides outside the gene matches: 6. CDR3 sequence reads: CASSPYSGVTDTQYF. The CDR3 DNA follows: TGTGCCAGCAGCCCCTATAGCGGGGTCACAGATACGCAGTATTTT.

The CDR3 loop reads CSAWTGNEQYV. CDR3 in DNA: TGCAGTGCTTGGACAGGGAACGAGCAGTACGTC. The V and J genes are TRBV20-1 and TRBJ2-7; 8 bases map to TRBD1. Germline V CDR1 and CDR2: DFQATT, SNEGSKA (reference sequence). CDR3 size: 11 residues. V lost 5 bases, J lost 5 bases, and 2 bases stayed unmatched.

In its sample, this clonotype was seen a few times. V is TRBV19 and J is TRBJ2-2; TRBD1 is a possible D gene (6 bases). The CDR3 is 15 residues long. Trimming took 6 bases from V and 0 from J, leaving 11 bases between them. CDR1 is LNHDA and CDR2 is SQIVND in the germline V gene (reference sequence). CDR3 sequence: CASRLGTTNTGELFF. CDR3 sequence (DNA): TGTGCCAGTAGACTCGGGACAACGAACACCGGGGAGCTGTTTTTT.

This rearrangement joins TRBV11-2 to TRBJ1-3; tentative D call: TRBD1 (6 bases). Germline V gene sequence: CDR1 SGHAT, CDR2 FQNNGV. Between the trimmed V and J ends, which lost 1 base and 0 bases, there was a span of 7 bases. This CDR3 comprises 15 residues. This CDR3 reads CASSLGGGSGNTIYF. The CDR3 DNA reads as TGTGCCAGCAGCTTAGGAGGGGGCTCTGGAAACACCATATATTTT.

The V call is TRBV5-4, the J call TRBJ2-2; D not resolved. Trimming took 2 bases from V and 2 from J, leaving 13 bases between them. This CDR3 spans 16 amino acids. Germline V lookup: CDR1 SGHNT, CDR2 YYREEE (reference sequence). The CDR3 nucleotides are TGTGCCAGCAGCTTCGTAGGTTCCCTTAACACCGGGGAGCTGTTTTTT. Its protein is CASSFVGSLNTGELFF. The entire variable domain, with the rest obtained from reference TRBV5-4 and TRBJ2-2, is as follows: ETGVTQSPTHLIKTRGQQVTLRCSSQSGHNTVSWYQQALGQGPQFIFQYYREEENGRGNFPPRFSGLQFPNYSSELNVNALELDDSALYLCASSFVGSLNTGELFFGEGSRLTVL.

This clonotype was recorded only once. The chain carries TRBV10-3 and TRBJ1-2, with 9 bases that match TRBD1. Trimming cost V 8 bases and J 10 bases; bases outside gene matches: 5. The CDR3 has 11 residues. From germline, CDR1 is ENHRY and CDR2 SYGVKD. CDR3: CAIGTGLDYTF. The CDR3 region has the DNA TGTGCCATCGGGACAGGGCTTGACTACACCTTC.

The rearrangement uses TRBV6-5 and TRBJ2-3; D possibly corresponds to TRBD2 (6 bases). Trimming took 2 bases from V and 6 from J, leaving 12 bases between them. The CDR3 runs to 14 residues. CDR1 is MNHEY, CDR2 SVGAGI, per germline. Here the CDR3 DNA reads TGTGCCAGCAGTTACCTTAAACGGGGGGATACGCAGTATTTT. It encodes CASSYLKRGDTQYF.